These T cell receptor beta chains were read from a single sample in a study of cytomegalovirus exposure and HLA in healthy donors. The method was immunoSEQ multiplex PCR; TCRdb's version includes in-frame clones alone and lacks a portion of them. The sample lists about 82,000 clones, around 10% seen once, with 24% in the top ten. Sequencing was carried out using PBMCs. These receptors all come from a man aged 55 to 70 in good health and CMV-seropositive. CDR3s include the opening cysteine and the closing phenylalanine or tryptophan. D genes are given only for firm matches. Size values are once, few and many counts, or a class for expanded clones, and some rows have none.

J gene	V gene	clone size	D gene	CDR3 DNA	CDR3 protein
TRBJ2-6	TRBV4-2	.	TRBD2	TGTGCCAGCAGCCAAGCAAGAGGTAGCGGGGGCTCTGGGGCCAACGTCCTGACTTTC	CASSQARGSGGSGANVLTF
TRBJ2-2	TRBV29-1	.	TRBD1	TGCAGCGTTGAAGGGCAGGGGGAAACCGGGGAGCTGTTTTTT	CSVEGQGETGELFF
TRBJ2-3	TRBV18	.	TRBD1	TGTGCCAGCTCACTTCAGGGGACAGGGGGCCCAGATACGCAGTATTTT	CASSLQGTGGPDTQYF
TRBJ1-1	TRBV4-1	few	.	TGCGCCAGCAGCCAAACCGGACTCGTTGGTGAAGCTTTCTTT	CASSQTGLVGEAFF
TRBJ2-3	TRBV5-6	.	.	TGTGCCAGCAGCTTGCCGACTTGGGCAGATACGCAGTATTTT	CASSLPTWADTQYF
TRBJ2-5	TRBV7-8	.	.	TGTGCCAGCAGCTTAGACAGGGCTGGGGAGACCCAGTACTTC	CASSLDRAGETQYF
TRBJ2-3	TRBV7-3	.	TRBD2	TGTGCCAGCAGCCCCACGGGACTAGCGGGAGACACAGATACGCAGTATTTT	CASSPTGLAGDTDTQYF
TRBJ2-7	TRBV5-1	.	.	TGCGCCAGCAGCTTTAGCGGCTCCTACGAGCAGTACTTC	CASSFSGSYEQYF
TRBJ2-2	TRBV2	few	TRBD2	TGTGCCAGCAGGGAGACTAGCGGGGGGGCTAACACCGGGGAGCTGTTTTTT	CASRETSGGANTGELFF
TRBJ1-2	TRBV18	few	.	TGTGCCAGCTCACCGGGTAACAACTTTTCTCGGGCTAACTATGGCTACACCTTC	CASSPGNNFSRANYGYTF
TRBJ1-2	TRBV5-6	.	.	TGTGCCAGCAGCCCGACGGACAGTTTTTTCTACTATAGGTATGGCTACACCTTC	CASSPTDSFFYYRYGYTF
TRBJ2-1	TRBV4-1	few	TRBD2	TGCGCCAGCAGCCAAGAAGACCTAGCGGGACGGAATGAGCAGTTCTTC	CASSQEDLAGRNEQFF
TRBJ2-2	TRBV9	.	TRBD2	TGTGCCAGCAGCGTATTTACTAGCGGGGGGGCCGTGACCGGGGAGCTGTTTTTT	CASSVFTSGGAVTGELFF
TRBJ2-2	TRBV11-2	.	.	TGTGCCAGCAGCAATAACGGGGGAGCGAACACCGGGGAGCTGTTTTTT	CASSNNGGANTGELFF
TRBJ2-3	TRBV4-2	.	TRBD1	TGTGCCAGCAGCCAAGATCGGGACAGGGCCACAGATACGCAGTATTTT	CASSQDRDRATDTQYF
TRBJ2-1	TRBV7-8	.	TRBD1	TGTGCCAGCAGTCGCCCCGGGACAGGGAATGAGCAGTTCTTC	CASSRPGTGNEQFF
TRBJ1-1	TRBV7-3	few	.	TGTGCCAGCAGCTTAATGGGACACCCGAACACTGAAGCTTTCTTT	CASSLMGHPNTEAFF
TRBJ1-5	TRBV6-6	.	TRBD1	TGTGCCAGCAGAGGACCCGGGACAGGGGGAACGCCCCAGCATTTT	CASRGPGTGGTPQHF
TRBJ2-1	TRBV30	.	.	TGTGCCTGGAGAGGCCCAGCGGTTTCCTACAATGAGCAGTTCTTC	CAWRGPAVSYNEQFF
TRBJ2-5	TRBV19	.	TRBD1	TGTGCCAGTAGTATAGACGGACAGGGAGGAGAGACCCAGTACTTC	CASSIDGQGGETQYF
TRBJ1-5	TRBV18	.	TRBD1	TGTGCCAGCTCACCATCCGGGACAGGCAGCAATCAGCCCCAGCATTTT	CASSPSGTGSNQPQHF
TRBJ1-2	TRBV6-5	few	.	TGTGCCAGCAGCCTAGAGGGCTATGGCTACACCTTC	CASSLEGYGYTF
TRBJ2-3	TRBV7-2	.	TRBD2	TGTGCCAGCAGCTGGGGTAGCGGGAGGGCGGGGGAAGATACGCAGTATTTT	CASSWGSGRAGEDTQYF
TRBJ1-4	TRBV19	few	.	TGTGCCAGTAGTTTGGACATAAGACGAAGGGATGAAAAACTGTTTTTT	CASSLDIRRRDEKLFF
TRBJ2-1	TRBV5-1	.	.	TGCGCCAGCAGGACAGGTCAACCCTACAATGAGCAGTTCTTC	CASRTGQPYNEQFF
TRBJ1-4	TRBV5-1	.	.	TGCGCCAGCAGCTTGGGTAGGGGAAGTGAAAAACTGTTTTTT	CASSLGRGSEKLFF
TRBJ2-7	TRBV7-2	few	.	TGTGCCAGCAGCTTACAGGGGCTCGAGCAGTACTTC	CASSLQGLEQYF
TRBJ2-3	TRBV2	few	.	TGTGCCAGCAAAGAGAGGCTCACAGATACGCAGTATTTT	CASKERLTDTQYF
TRBJ2-1	TRBV2	few	TRBD1	TGTGCCAGCAGTAGGACAGGGAACGACAATGAGCAGTTCTTC	CASSRTGNDNEQFF
TRBJ1-1	TRBV5-5	few	.	TGTGCCAGCAACAGGGTGACGAACACTGAAGCTTTCTTT	CASNRVTNTEAFF
TRBJ1-2	TRBV9	.	.	TGTGCCAGCTCTCGTGGAACAGACCATCCCTATGGCTACACCTTC	CASSRGTDHPYGYTF
TRBJ2-2	TRBV10-3	.	TRBD1	TGTGCCATCAGTCGGGACAGAAACACCGGGGAGCTGTTTTTT	CAISRDRNTGELFF
TRBJ2-5	TRBV7-6	few	.	TGTGCCAGCAGCTTCGAGACAGGGACCCAGTACTTC	CASSFETGTQYF
TRBJ2-3	TRBV19	few	TRBD2	TGTGCCAGTAGTCCTAGCGGCAGCACAGATACGCAGTATTTT	CASSPSGSTDTQYF
TRBJ1-1	TRBV5-1	.	.	TGCGCCAGCAGCTTGGAGGAGGGCCCCCCTGAAGCTTTCTTT	CASSLEEGPPEAFF